The 22 T cell receptor beta chains below come from one sample, sequenced in a study of blood T cell repertoires in COVID-19. Profiled with immunoSEQ multiplex PCR; TCRdb holds only in-frame clones, not every one. The table records 90,000 to 120,000 clones, approximately 88% of them present only once. Material: peripheral blood. These receptors all stem from a man in his forties or fifties with active or convalescent COVID-19.

CDR3 residues: CASSLSAGLYNEQFF. The CDR3 nucleotides read TGTGCCAGCAGCTTATCGGCCGGACTGTACAATGAGCAGTTCTTC. The chain has TRBV7-2 and TRBJ2-1; a weak D match, TRBD2 (5 bases). Germline-derived CDR1 and CDR2 are SGHTA and FQGNSA. Trimming cost V 2 bases and J 4 bases, with 12 bases left between them. The CDR3 runs to 15 residues.

CDR3 coding DNA: TGTGCCACCAGCGCCCGGACAGATGAAAAACTGTTTTTT. It encodes CATSARTDEKLFF. The chain has TRBV15 and TRBJ1-4; maybe TRBD1 (6 bases). The CDR3 totals 13 residues. Germline V gives CDR1 LNHNV, CDR2 YYDKDF (reference sequence). Trimming pared 5 bases from V and 6 bases from J, leaving 10 bases between. The variable domain in full, completed from reference TRBV15 and TRBJ1-4, reads DAMVIQNPRYQVTQFGKPVTLSCSQTLNHNVMYWYQQKSSQAPKLLFHYYDKDFNNEADTPDNFQSRRPNTSFCFLDIRSPGLGDTAMYLCATSARTDEKLFFGSGTQLSVL.

The chain uses TRBV7-2 and TRBJ2-7, with TRBD2 identical over 8 bases. The germline gives CDR1 SGHTA, CDR2 FQGNSA. The junction had 6 bases not matched to a gene; V was cut back by 2 bases and J by 0 bases. The CDR3 is 16 residues long. Here the CDR3 reads CASSLSHSGSSYEQYF. Here the CDR3 DNA reads TGTGCCAGCAGCTTATCCCACAGCGGGAGCTCCTACGAGCAGTACTTC.

In regard to this clone: The sample holds other DNA sequences that translate to the same CDR3. The chain joins TRBV28 to TRBJ2-1; D is uncertain. This CDR3 spans 11 amino acids. Per the germline V gene, CDR1 is MDHEN and CDR2 is SYDVKM. The V end lost 2 bases, the J end lost 7 bases, and 3 bases lay between the germline ends. CDR3 region: CASSLRNEQFF. The DNA for the CDR3 is TGTGCCAGCAGTTTACGGAATGAGCAGTTCTTC. Full variable domain (remainder filled in from reference TRBV28 and TRBJ2-1): DVKVTQSSRYLVKRTGEKVFLECVQDMDHENMFWYRQDPGLGLRLIYFSYDVKMKEKGDIPEGYSVSREKKERFSLILESASTNQTSMYLCASSLRNEQFFGPGTRLTVL.

This chain links TRBV4-3 with TRBJ2-7; D is possibly TRBD2 (5 bases). CDR3 length: 15 amino acids. CDR1 and CDR2 (germline): LGHNA, YSLEER. Trimming took 4 bases from V and 2 from J, leaving 15 bases between them. Here the CDR3 DNA reads TGCGCCAGCAGCCCCCTCGGGGTAGATCCCTACGAGCAGTACTTC. Translated, it gives CASSPLGVDPYEQYF.

In this sample, this clone turned up a few times. The rearrangement links TRBV6-2 or TRBV6-3 to TRBJ2-1, with no clear D. The germline CDR1 and CDR2 sequences are MNHEY and SVGEGT. Between the trimmed V and J ends, which lost 0 bases and 0 bases, there was a span of 12 bases. The CDR3 is 17 residues long. The CDR3 spells CASSYSLGSDSYNEQFF. CDR3 in DNA: TGTGCCAGCAGTTACTCTTTGGGCTCTGACTCCTACAATGAGCAGTTCTTC.

This sequence joins TRBV7-9 and TRBJ2-2; possibly TRBD2 for D (6 bases). V lost 3 bases, J lost 7 bases, and 12 bases lay in between. This CDR3 is built from 14 residues. CDR1 is SEHNR, CDR2 FQNEAQ, per germline (reference sequence). The CDR3 DNA reads TGTGCCAGCAGCTTCCGACTAGTAGACGGGGAGCTGTTTTTT. Its protein is CASSFRLVDGELFF. Supplemented by reference TRBV7-9 and TRBJ2-2, the full variable domain reads DTGVSQNPRHKITKRGQNVTFRCDPISEHNRLYWYRQTLGQGPEFLTYFQNEAQLEKSRLLSDRFSAERPKGSFSTLEIQRTEQGDSAMYLCASSFRLVDGELFFGEGSRLTVL.

The V gene is TRBV12-3 or TRBV12-4, the J gene TRBJ1-2; D uncertain. This CDR3 region has 13 residues. V lost 5 bases, J lost 4 bases, and 11 bases lay in between. CDR3 in amino acids: CASSPRGTYGYTF. As DNA, the CDR3 is TGTGCCAGCAGTCCTCGAGGAACCTATGGCTACACCTTC.

The chain couples TRBV9 to TRBJ2-5; 10 nucleotides line up with TRBD2. The CDR3 loop spans 16 amino acids. Germline V gene data show CDR1 as SGDLS and CDR2 as YYNGEE. V shed 0 bases, J shed 4 bases, and the junction held 6 bases outside the gene matches. This CDR3 reads CASSVEGGTSVETQYF. CDR3 sequence (DNA): TGTGCCAGCAGCGTAGAGGGAGGGACTAGCGTAGAGACCCAGTACTTC.

The chain recombines TRBV18 with TRBJ1-1, with D possibly matching TRBD1 (6 bases). V was cut by 0 bases and J by 5 bases, with 16 bases left in between. Germline V lookup: CDR1 KGHSH, CDR2 LQKENI. CDR3 length equals 16 residues. The CDR3 coding sequence is TGTGCCAGCTCACCACCAGGAAGAACAGGGTGGACTGAAGCTTTCTTT. This translates into CASSPPGRTGWTEAFF.

The chain uses TRBV10-3 and TRBJ1-1, with 9 nucleotides matching TRBD1. Germline CDR1 is ENHRY and CDR2 is SYGVKD. The CDR3 has 17 residues. V shed 4 bases and J 8 bases; nucleotides not matched to a gene: 17. In DNA, the CDR3 is TGTGCCATCAGTGCCGAGGGGCCCGACAGGGGGAAGGTGGAAGCTTTCTTT. The encoded protein is CAISAEGPDRGKVEAFF.

V gene TRBV5-4 combines with J gene TRBJ2-5; 7 positions agree with TRBD1. The CDR3 totals 14 residues. J was trimmed by 2 bases and V by 4 bases; bases with no gene match: 5. The germline CDR1 and CDR2 sequences are SGHNT and YYREEE (reference sequence). The DNA of the CDR3 is TGTGCCAGCAGCCCCCGGGACAGACAAGAGACCCAGTACTTC. It specifies CASSPRDRQETQYF.

This chain joins TRBV6-6 and TRBJ2-5; D possibly corresponds to TRBD1 (6 bases). The CDR3 covers 14 residues. Trimming took 2 bases from V and 2 from J, leaving 9 bases between them. In germline, CDR1 is MNHNY, CDR2 SVGAGI (reference sequence). CDR3 loop: CASSYRRGQETQYF. The CDR3 DNA reads as TGTGCCAGCAGTTACCGCAGGGGTCAAGAGACCCAGTACTTC.

The V gene is TRBV24-1, the J gene TRBJ2-7; D gene ambiguous. Trimming removed 5 bases from V and 6 bases from J, with 13 bases in between. The CDR3 runs to 13 residues. CDR1 and CDR2 from the germline V gene are KGHDR and SFDVKD. CDR3 region: CATSVGGISEQYF. CDR3 nucleotide sequence: TGTGCCACCAGTGTTGGCGGAATCTCCGAGCAGTACTTC.

V and J are TRBV7-2 and TRBJ2-3, with TRBD2 matching 7 bases. The CDR3 consists of 17 residues. The J segment lost 6 bases and the V segment lost 6 bases, leaving 18 bases of the junction unmatched. CDR1 SGHTA and CDR2 FQGNSA come from the germline V gene. CDR3 in amino acids: CASSPGPGLLGGDTQYF. The CDR3 region has the DNA TGTGCCAGCAGTCCTGGACCGGGACTCCTGGGAGGGGATACGCAGTATTTT.

The chain recombines TRBV24-1 with TRBJ1-5; TRBD1 matches at 7 bases. The V segment lost 10 bases and the J segment 0 bases; nucleotides outside the gene matches: 5. CDR3 size: 14 residues. Germline V CDR1 and CDR2: KGHDR, SFDVKD. The CDR3 nucleotides read TGTGCCACAGGGGGCAGAAATAGCAATCAGCCCCAGCATTTT. This sequence encodes CATGGRNSNQPQHF.

This clone was observed a few times. V gene TRBV19 combines with J gene TRBJ1-1; 8 bases map to TRBD1. The CDR3 has 14 residues. The germline V gene has CDR1 LNHDA and CDR2 SQIVND (reference sequence). V lost 5 bases to trimming and J lost 12 bases; unmatched junction nucleotides: 14. This CDR3 reads CASSPGQGFGSTFF. The CDR3 region has the DNA TGTGCCAGTAGTCCTGGACAGGGATTTGGTTCGACTTTCTTT.

This chain joins TRBV5-8 and TRBJ2-7; 10 bases match TRBD2. J gave up 0 bases and V 3 bases, and 9 bases lay outside the gene matches. The CDR3 covers 17 residues. In germline, CDR1 is SGHTS, CDR2 YDEGEE. As DNA, the CDR3 is TGTGCCAGCAGCTCCACTTCGACTAGCGGGTTCTCCTACGAGCAGTACTTC. Encoded protein: CASSSTSTSGFSYEQYF.

This chain uses TRBV21-1 with TRBJ1-6; the tabulated D call, TRBD1, remains unverified against the DNA. TRBV21-1 is shown as a pseudogene. This CDR3 comprises 15 residues. CDR3 coding DNA: TGTGCCAGCAGCATGCACCGGGACAGGTGGTCACCCCTCCACTTT. Protein sequence: CASSMHRDRWSPLHF.

This chain connects TRBV9 to TRBJ1-4, with TRBD1 identical over 11 bases. The CDR3 length is 16 residues. The V gene's germline CDR1 is SGDLS and CDR2 YYNGEE. V lost 3 bases to trimming and J lost 7 bases; unmatched junction nucleotides: 8. The CDR3 reads CASSASEGTGGEKLFF. DNA of the CDR3: TGTGCCAGCAGCGCTTCTGAAGGGACAGGGGGTGAAAAACTGTTTTTT.

This clone appeared a few times. The V call is TRBV4-1, the J call TRBJ2-7; TRBD1 aligns across 8 bases. V lost 0 bases to trimming and J lost 6 bases; unmatched junction nucleotides: 7. Germline values: CDR1 MGHRA, CDR2 YSYEKL. The CDR3 is made up of 15 amino acids. In DNA form, the CDR3 reads TGCGCCAGCAGCCAAGATTCAACAGGGGGTAGCGAGCAGTACTTC. It is translated as CASSQDSTGGSEQYF.

The chain links TRBV13 to TRBJ2-5; D perhaps matches TRBD1 (6 bases). The CDR3 runs 15 residues. The V end lost 1 base, the J end lost 5 bases, and 14 bases lay between the germline ends. Germline CDR1 and CDR2: PRHDT and FYEKMQ (reference sequence). The CDR3 loop reads CASSLVQGLGETQYF. CDR3 DNA sequence: TGTGCCAGCAGCTTAGTTCAGGGGCTCGGGGAGACCCAGTACTTC.